A selection of T cell receptor beta chains follows, all from one sample in a study of cytomegalovirus exposure and HLA in healthy donors. Profiled with immunoSEQ multiplex PCR; TCRdb holds only in-frame clones, not every one. The table has around 170,000 clones, over 75% seen once. The source material was PBMCs. These receptors were taken from a man aged 35 to 55 in good health and CMV-seropositive. Both conserved end residues are part of each CDR3. The order of the fields is clone size, CDR3 length, V gene, D gene, J gene, CDR3 DNA, CDR3 protein. D genes are given only for firm matches. A row's size may be missing; if present it is once, few, many or a size class.

-,14,TRBV7-8,TRBD1,TRBJ1-4,TGTGCCAGCAGCGCGGGACAGCATAATGAAAAACTGTTTTTT,CASSAGQHNEKLFF
-,16,TRBV10-3,TRBD1,TRBJ1-1,TGTGCCATCAGTGAGAGTACAGGGGGAAGGAACACTGAAGCTTTCTTT,CAISESTGGRNTEAFF
-,16,TRBV28,-,TRBJ2-7,TGTGCCAGCAGTTCGACAGACTGGGTAGATTCCTACGAGCAGTACTTC,CASSSTDWVDSYEQYF
-,14,TRBV5-6,TRBD2,TRBJ2-7,TGTGCCAGCAGAGAGCGGGGGTCTTCCTACGAGCAGTACTTC,CASRERGSSYEQYF
-,13,TRBV4-3,-,TRBJ1-2,TGCGCCAGCAGCCAAGATTCCGGTTATGGCTACACCTTC,CASSQDSGYGYTF
-,15,TRBV6-1,-,TRBJ1-1,TGTGCCAGCAGTGAAGGTGTCGGGGTGGACACTGAAGCTTTCTTT,CASSEGVGVDTEAFF
-,15,TRBV6-5,-,TRBJ1-2,TGTGCCAGCAGTTCAGGACAGCCTCCTGGCTATGGCTACACCTTC,CASSSGQPPGYGYTF
-,16,TRBV5-1,TRBD1,TRBJ1-1,TGCGCCAGCGGAACCGGACAGGGGGCCTCGAACACTGAAGCTTTCTTT,CASGTGQGASNTEAFF
-,13,TRBV27,TRBD1,TRBJ2-5,TGTGCCAGCAGTTTATCCAGGGGGGAGACCCAGTACTTC,CASSLSRGETQYF
-,15,TRBV14,-,TRBJ2-6,TGTGCCAGCAGCCCACTCGTCTCTGGGGCCAACGTCCTGACTTTC,CASSPLVSGANVLTF
-,18,TRBV21-1,-,TRBJ1-5,TGTGCCAGCAGCAAAGCGCTCCAAGGAGACAGGGGCAATCAGCCCCAGCATTTT,CASSKALQGDRGNQPQHF
-,16,TRBV11-2,TRBD2,TRBJ2-1,TGTGCCAGCAGCCCTAGACTAGCGAGCTCCTACAATGAGCAGTTCTTC,CASSPRLASSYNEQFF
-,14,TRBV2,-,TRBJ2-2,TGTGCCAGCAGTTACAGGCTTACAATCGGGGAGCTGTTTTTT,CASSYRLTIGELFF
-,17,TRBV11-2,TRBD2,TRBJ2-3,TGTGCCAGCAGCCTCGGGACTAGCGGGGGGGCCAGAGATACGCAGTATTTT,CASSLGTSGGARDTQYF
-,15,TRBV5-5,TRBD1,TRBJ1-1,TGTGCCAGCAGCTCCCACCAAGGACAGGGGATTGAAGCTTTCTTT,CASSSHQGQGIEAFF
-,12,TRBV7-9,-,TRBJ2-7,TGTGCCAGCAGCTTAGGGGAGAGGCGGCAGTACTTC,CASSLGERRQYF
-,15,TRBV7-8,-,TRBJ1-5,TGTGCCAGCAGCTTAGTTGCAGGGGTCAATCAGCCCCAGCATTTT,CASSLVAGVNQPQHF
once,18,TRBV4-1,TRBD2,TRBJ2-5,TGCGCCAGCAGCCGACTAGGGAAGGCTAGCGGGGCTCAAGAGACCCAGTACTTC,CASSRLGKASGAQETQYF
-,14,TRBV4-3,TRBD1,TRBJ2-3,TGCGCCACCCGGGACAGGGTCCCCTCGGATACGCAGTATTTT,CATRDRVPSDTQYF
once,15,TRBV7-2,TRBD1,TRBJ1-5,TGTGCCAGCAGCTTAGGACAGGGTAGGGCTCAGCCCCAGCATTTT,CASSLGQGRAQPQHF
once,15,TRBV27,-,TRBJ2-5,TGTGCCAGCAGTTTATTGAGAGGGTCGTCGGAGACCCAGTACTTC,CASSLLRGSSETQYF
-,15,TRBV6-5,-,TRBJ1-2,TGTGCCAGCAGCAAAGGACAGTCCGTGGGCTATGGCTACACCTTC,CASSKGQSVGYGYTF
few,15,TRBV28,TRBD2,TRBJ2-1,TGTGCCAGCACCCCTCAGGTAGCGGGGGTGGATGAGCAGTTCTTC,CASTPQVAGVDEQFF
-,17,TRBV7-9,TRBD2,TRBJ2-7,TGTTCCAGCAGCCCTGGACTAGCGGGGGATCCTCCCTACGAGCAGTACTTC,CSSSPGLAGDPPYEQYF
few,13,TRBV4-1,-,TRBJ2-7,TGCGCCAGCAGCGGGCCCCCTCTCCACGAGCAGTACTTC,CASSGPPLHEQYF
-,16,TRBV6-5,TRBD1,TRBJ1-2,TGTGCCAGCAGTTACCGACAGGGGCGAAAGAACTATGGCTACACCTTC,CASSYRQGRKNYGYTF
-,16,TRBV7-9,TRBD1,TRBJ2-3,TGTGCCATTCCGGGACAGGGGCCAATACAACACGATACGCAGTATTTT,CAIPGQGPIQHDTQYF
-,18,TRBV6-1,TRBD1,TRBJ2-3,TGTGCCAGCAGTGAAGCGCTTAGGGGGACAGGGAGCACAGATACGCAGTATTTT,CASSEALRGTGSTDTQYF
-,14,TRBV29-1,TRBD1,TRBJ2-7,TGCAGCGTTGAAAAACAGGGGCCCGCCTACGAGCAGTACTTC,CSVEKQGPAYEQYF
-,14,TRBV21-1,-,TRBJ1-2,TGTGCCAGCAGCAAACTAGGACAGGGGTATGGCTACACCTTC,CASSKLGQGYGYTF
-,13,TRBV30,-,TRBJ1-1,TGTGCCTGGAGTGTTACGTCGGACACTGAAGCTTTCTTT,CAWSVTSDTEAFF
-,14,TRBV29-1,-,TRBJ2-5,TGCAGCGTAACTTCGAGGTCGAAACAAGAGACCCAGTACTTC,CSVTSRSKQETQYF
-,14,TRBV30,TRBD2,TRBJ2-5,TGTGCCTGGAGTGACCAGCGGGGCTGGGAGACCCAGTACTTC,CAWSDQRGWETQYF
once,17,TRBV4-3,-,TRBJ1-5,TGCGCCAGCAGCCAAGTTACTACAGGGAGGGGCAATCAGCCCCAGCATTTT,CASSQVTTGRGNQPQHF
once,14,TRBV5-6,TRBD2,TRBJ2-5,TGTGCCAGCAGCTTGGGGGGGGGAGAAGAGACCCAGTACTTC,CASSLGGGEETQYF
few,13,TRBV6-5,-,TRBJ2-7,TGTGCCAGCAAGACGAACAGGGCGGCCGAGCAGTACTTC,CASKTNRAAEQYF
-,16,TRBV12-5,-,TRBJ1-6,TGTGCTAGTGGTTTGGTAGTTGCGGCTGATTCGGGGTCCCTCCACTTT,CASGLVVAADSGSLHF
-,19,TRBV10-2,TRBD2,TRBJ2-2,TGCGCCAGCACACAGTGGGGGGCCCCAACTAGCGGGGGCACCGGGGAGCTGTTTTTT,CASTQWGAPTSGGTGELFF
-,14,TRBV9,-,TRBJ2-5,TGTGCCAGCAGCGTGGGCAGGGGTATAGAGACCCAGTACTTC,CASSVGRGIETQYF
-,16,TRBV4-3,TRBD1,TRBJ1-3,TGCGCCAGCAGCCAAGAACCCGGGACAGGGGGAAACACCATATATTTT,CASSQEPGTGGNTIYF
-,15,TRBV18,TRBD2,TRBJ2-5,TGTGCCAGCTCAGACACTAGCGGGGTAGGAGAGACCCAGTACTTC,CASSDTSGVGETQYF